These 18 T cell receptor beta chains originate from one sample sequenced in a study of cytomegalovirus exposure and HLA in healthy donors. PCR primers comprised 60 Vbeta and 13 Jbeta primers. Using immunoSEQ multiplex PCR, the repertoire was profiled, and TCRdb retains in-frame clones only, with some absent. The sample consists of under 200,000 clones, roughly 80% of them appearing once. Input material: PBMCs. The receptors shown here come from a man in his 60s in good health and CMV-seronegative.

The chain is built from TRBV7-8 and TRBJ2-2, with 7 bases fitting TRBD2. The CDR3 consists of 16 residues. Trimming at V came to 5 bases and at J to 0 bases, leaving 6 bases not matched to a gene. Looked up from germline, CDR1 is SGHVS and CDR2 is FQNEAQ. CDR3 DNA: TGTGCCAGCAGCCCCTGGGAGGGGACGAACACCGGGGAGCTGTTTTTT. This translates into CASSPWEGTNTGELFF.

This CDR3 reads CASSVGGQTYEQYF. The CDR3 DNA reads as TGTGCCAGCAGCGTAGGAGGACAGACCTACGAGCAGTACTTC. V is TRBV9 and J is TRBJ2-7, with D maybe TRBD1 (6 bases). V gave up 0 bases and J gave up 2 bases, with 9 bases separating them. Germline V gene data show CDR1 as SGDLS and CDR2 as YYNGEE. The CDR3 spans 14 residues.

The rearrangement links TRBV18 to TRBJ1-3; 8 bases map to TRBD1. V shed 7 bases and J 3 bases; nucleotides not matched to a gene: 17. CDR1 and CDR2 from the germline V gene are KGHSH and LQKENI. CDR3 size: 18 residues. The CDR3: CASFHKGGRGLGGNTIYF. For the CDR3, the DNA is TGTGCCAGCTTTCACAAGGGGGGCAGGGGGCTCGGTGGAAACACCATATATTTT.

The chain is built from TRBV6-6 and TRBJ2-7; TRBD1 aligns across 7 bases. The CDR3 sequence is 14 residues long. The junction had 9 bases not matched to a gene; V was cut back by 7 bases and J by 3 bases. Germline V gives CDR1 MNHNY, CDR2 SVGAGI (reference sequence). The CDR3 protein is CASKKSGQLYEQYF. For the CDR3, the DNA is TGTGCCAGCAAAAAATCGGGACAGCTCTACGAGCAGTACTTC.

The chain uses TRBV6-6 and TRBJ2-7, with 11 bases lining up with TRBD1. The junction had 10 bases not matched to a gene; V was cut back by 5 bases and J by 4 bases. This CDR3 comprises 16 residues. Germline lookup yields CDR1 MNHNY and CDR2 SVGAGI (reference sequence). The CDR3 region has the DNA TGTGCCAGCAGTGCCCTGGGGACAGGGGGTAGTTACGAGCAGTACTTC. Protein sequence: CASSALGTGGSYEQYF.

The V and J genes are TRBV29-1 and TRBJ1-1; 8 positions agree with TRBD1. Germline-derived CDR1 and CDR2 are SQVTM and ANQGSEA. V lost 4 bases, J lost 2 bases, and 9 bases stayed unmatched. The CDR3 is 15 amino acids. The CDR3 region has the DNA TGCAGCGTTGGCCGATCAGCAGGGGGCAACACTGAAGCTTTCTTT. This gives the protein CSVGRSAGGNTEAFF. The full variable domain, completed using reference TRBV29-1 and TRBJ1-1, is SAVISQKPSRDICQRGTSLTIQCQVDSQVTMMFWYRQQPGQSLTLIATANQGSEATYESGFVIDKFPISRPNLTFSTLTVSNMSPEDSSIYLCSVGRSAGGNTEAFFGQGTRLTVV.

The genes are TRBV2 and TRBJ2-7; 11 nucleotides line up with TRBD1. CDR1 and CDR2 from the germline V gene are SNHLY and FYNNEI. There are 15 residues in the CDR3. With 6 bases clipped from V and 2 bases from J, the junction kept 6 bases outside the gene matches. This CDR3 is CASRLPGQGAYEQYF. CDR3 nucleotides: TGTGCCAGCAGGCTTCCGGGACAGGGGGCCTACGAGCAGTACTTC. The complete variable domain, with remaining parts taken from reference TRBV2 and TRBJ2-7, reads EPEVTQTPSHQVTQMGQEVILRCVPISNHLYFYWYRQILGQKVEFLVSFYNNEISEKSEIFDDQFSVERPDGSNFTLKIRSTKLEDSAMYFCASRLPGQGAYEQYFGPGTRLTVT.

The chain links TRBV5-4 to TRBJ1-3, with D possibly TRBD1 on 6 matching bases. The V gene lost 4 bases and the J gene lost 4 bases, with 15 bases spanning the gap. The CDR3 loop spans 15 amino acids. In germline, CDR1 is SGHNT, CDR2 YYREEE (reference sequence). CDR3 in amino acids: CASSLTGSSGNTIYF. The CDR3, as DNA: TGTGCCAGCAGCCTAACAGGGTCTTCGGGAAACACCATATATTTT.

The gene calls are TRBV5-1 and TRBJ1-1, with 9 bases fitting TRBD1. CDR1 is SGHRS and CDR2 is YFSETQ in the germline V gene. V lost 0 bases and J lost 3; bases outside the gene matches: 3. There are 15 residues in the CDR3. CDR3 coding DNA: TGCGCCAGCAGCTTGGCAACAGGGGGCTACACTGAAGCTTTCTTT. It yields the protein CASSLATGGYTEAFF.

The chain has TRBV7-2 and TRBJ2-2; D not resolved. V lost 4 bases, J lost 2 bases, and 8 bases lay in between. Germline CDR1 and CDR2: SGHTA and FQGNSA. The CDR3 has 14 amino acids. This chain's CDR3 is CASSSRTNTGELFF. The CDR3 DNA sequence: TGTGCCAGCAGCTCCAGAACAAACACCGGGGAGCTGTTTTTT.

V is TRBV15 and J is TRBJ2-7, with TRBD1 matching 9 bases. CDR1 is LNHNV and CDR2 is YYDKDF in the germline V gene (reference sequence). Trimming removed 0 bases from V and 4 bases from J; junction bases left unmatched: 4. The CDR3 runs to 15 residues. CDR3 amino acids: CATSRDGQGTYEQYF. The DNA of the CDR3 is TGTGCCACCAGCAGAGATGGACAGGGGACTTACGAGCAGTACTTC.

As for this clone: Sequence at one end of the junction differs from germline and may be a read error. DNA for the CDR3: TGTGCCACACACCAGGGGTTGGGAAATCAGCCCCAGAATTTT. Residues: CATHQGLGNQPQNF. The chain couples TRBV19 to TRBJ1-5, with a tentative D call TRBD1 (6 bases). CDR1 is LNHDA, CDR2 SQIVND, per germline (reference sequence). This CDR3 contains 14 residues.

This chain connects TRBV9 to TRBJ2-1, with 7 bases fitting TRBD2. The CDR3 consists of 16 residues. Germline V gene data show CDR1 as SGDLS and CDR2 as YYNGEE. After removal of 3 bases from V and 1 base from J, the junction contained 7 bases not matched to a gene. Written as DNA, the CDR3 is TGTGCCAGCAGCGGTGAGGGGACTAAATCCTACAATGAGCAGTTCTTC. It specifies CASSGEGTKSYNEQFF.

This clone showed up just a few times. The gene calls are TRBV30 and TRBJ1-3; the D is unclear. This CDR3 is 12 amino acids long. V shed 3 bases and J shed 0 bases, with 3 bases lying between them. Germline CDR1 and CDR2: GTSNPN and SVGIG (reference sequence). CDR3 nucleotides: TGTGCCTGGAGGAGCTCTGGAAACACCATATATTTT. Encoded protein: CAWRSSGNTIYF.

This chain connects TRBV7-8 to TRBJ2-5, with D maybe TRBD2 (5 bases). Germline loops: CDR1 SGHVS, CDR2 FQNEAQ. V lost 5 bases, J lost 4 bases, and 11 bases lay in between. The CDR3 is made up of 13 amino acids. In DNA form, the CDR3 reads TGTGCCAGCAGCCCGTATAGCGTAGAGACCCAGTACTTC. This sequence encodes CASSPYSVETQYF.

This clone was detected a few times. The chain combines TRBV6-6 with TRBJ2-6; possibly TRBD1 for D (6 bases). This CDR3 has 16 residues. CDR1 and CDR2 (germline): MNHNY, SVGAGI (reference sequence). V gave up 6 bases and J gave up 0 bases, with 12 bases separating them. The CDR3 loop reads CASRERDTSGANVLTF. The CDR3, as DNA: TGTGCCAGCAGAGAACGGGACACCTCTGGGGCCAACGTCCTGACTTTC.

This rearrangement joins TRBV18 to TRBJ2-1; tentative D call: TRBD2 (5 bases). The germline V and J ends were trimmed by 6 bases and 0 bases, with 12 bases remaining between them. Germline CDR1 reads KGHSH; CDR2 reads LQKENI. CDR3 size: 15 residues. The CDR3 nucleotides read TGTGCCAGCTCCCGGGATTACAGCTCCTACAATGAGCAGTTCTTC. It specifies CASSRDYSSYNEQFF.

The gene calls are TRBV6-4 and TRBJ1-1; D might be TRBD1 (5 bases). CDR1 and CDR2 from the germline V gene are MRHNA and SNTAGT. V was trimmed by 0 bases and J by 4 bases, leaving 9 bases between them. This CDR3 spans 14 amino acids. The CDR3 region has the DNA TGTGCCAGCAGTGACTCGAACAGGCCCACTGAAGCTTTCTTT. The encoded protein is CASSDSNRPTEAFF.